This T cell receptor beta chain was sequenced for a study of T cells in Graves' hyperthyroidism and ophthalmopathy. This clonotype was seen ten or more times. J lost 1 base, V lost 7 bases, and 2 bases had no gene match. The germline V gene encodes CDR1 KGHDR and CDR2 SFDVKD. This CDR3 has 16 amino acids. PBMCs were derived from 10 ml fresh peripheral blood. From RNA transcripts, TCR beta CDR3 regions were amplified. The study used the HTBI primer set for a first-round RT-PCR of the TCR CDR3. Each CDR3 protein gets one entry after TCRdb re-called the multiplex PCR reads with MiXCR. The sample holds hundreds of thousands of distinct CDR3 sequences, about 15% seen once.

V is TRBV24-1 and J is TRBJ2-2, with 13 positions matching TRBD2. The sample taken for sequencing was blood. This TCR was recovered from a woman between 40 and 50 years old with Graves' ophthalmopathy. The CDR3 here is CATRGTSGENTGELFF. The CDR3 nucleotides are TGTGCCACCAGGGGGACTAGCGGGGAGAACACCGGGGAGCTGTTTTTT.